Listed here are 19 T cell receptor beta chains from one sample, sequenced in a study of blood T cell repertoires in COVID-19. Generated by immunoSEQ multiplex PCR, the TCRdb table keeps only in-frame clones and is missing some. Of hundreds of thousands of clones in the sample, roughly 89% are singletons; the top ten hold roughly 0.9%. The sequenced sample was peripheral blood. These receptors were collected from a young man with COVID-19, enrolled during active disease.

The CDR3 is CAWSELAGTYNEQFF. For the CDR3, the DNA is TGTGCCTGGAGTGAGCTAGCGGGCACCTACAATGAGCAGTTCTTC. The chain couples TRBV30 to TRBJ2-1, with TRBD2 matching 8 bases. J gave up 2 bases and V 1 base, and 4 bases lay outside the gene matches. The CDR3 sequence is 15 residues long. In germline, CDR1 is GTSNPN, CDR2 SVGIG (reference sequence).

The V gene is TRBV30, the J gene TRBJ2-7; 8 bases are a match to TRBD1. CDR3 size: 12 residues. CDR1 and CDR2 from the germline V gene are GTSNPN and SVGIG (reference sequence). With 3 bases clipped from V and 6 bases from J, the junction kept 4 bases outside the gene matches. The CDR3 sequence is CAWRLTGGEQYF. CDR3 bases: TGTGCCTGGAGGTTAACAGGGGGCGAGCAGTACTTC.

The chain employs TRBV5-6 and TRBJ2-7; 8 bases are shared with TRBD1. J gave up 4 bases and V 3 bases, and 3 bases lay outside the gene matches. The CDR3 totals 13 residues. Per germline, CDR1 SGHDT and CDR2 YYEEEE. The CDR3 spells CASSSTGDYEQYF. The CDR3 nucleotides read TGTGCCAGCAGCTCGACAGGGGATTACGAGCAGTACTTC.

The chain joins TRBV14 to TRBJ2-1; 8 nucleotides agree with TRBD2. The germline V gene has CDR1 SGHDN and CDR2 FVKESK. V dropped 2 bases and J dropped 2; count of bases not matched to a gene: 2. The CDR3 runs to 15 residues. The DNA for the CDR3 is TGTGCCAGCAGCCAACGAGCGGGAGCCTACAATGAGCAGTTCTTC. Amino acids: CASSQRAGAYNEQFF.

The chain joins TRBV23-1 to TRBJ1-5, with no clear D. TRBV23-1 has ORF status, its function being uncertain. The CDR3 sequence is 16 residues long. V was clipped by 1 base and J by 1 base, with 11 bases between them. CDR3 sequence reads: CASSQLPPRSNQPQHF. The CDR3 nucleotides read TGCGCCAGCAGTCAATTGCCACCTCGGAGCAATCAGCCCCAGCATTTT.

This clone was recorded only once. CDR3 amino acids: CASNREGLPQETQYF. The DNA for the CDR3 is TGCGCCAGCAACCGGGAGGGGCTCCCACAAGAGACCCAGTACTTC. The chain couples TRBV5-1 to TRBJ2-5; 8 nucleotides agree with TRBD2. Unmatched junction bases numbered 9, after V lost 6 bases and J lost 2 bases. Looked up from germline, CDR1 is SGHRS and CDR2 is YFSETQ. This CDR3 has 15 amino acids. Using reference TRBV5-1 and TRBJ2-5 for the parts outside the CDR3, the full variable domain is KAGVTQTPRYLIKTRGQQVTLSCSPISGHRSVSWYQQTPGQGLQFLFEYFSETQRNKGNFPGRFSGRQFSNSRSEMNVSTLELGDSALYLCASNREGLPQETQYFGPGTRLLVL.

The chain recombines TRBV9 with TRBJ1-2, with a weak D call TRBD1 (5 bases). CDR1 and CDR2 from the germline V gene are SGDLS and YYNGEE. Trimming removed 1 base at V and 4 bases at J, with 14 bases between. The CDR3 sequence is 15 residues long. CDR3: CASSVQDILPYGYTF. CDR3 bases: TGTGCCAGCAGCGTACAGGACATTCTTCCCTATGGCTACACCTTC.

This rearrangement joins TRBV7-2 to TRBJ1-5, with D possibly being TRBD1 (5 bases). CDR3 length: 13 amino acids. Trimming left V 1 base short and J 11 bases short, with 12 bases between. The germline gives CDR1 SGHTA, CDR2 FQGNSA. The CDR3 region is CASSLDFTGAQHF. CDR3 bases: TGTGCCAGCAGCTTAGATTTTACGGGGGCCCAGCATTTT. Full variable domain (remainder filled in from reference TRBV7-2 and TRBJ1-5): GAGVSQSPSNKVTEKGKDVELRCDPISGHTALYWYRQSLGQGLEFLIYFQGNSAPDKSGLPSDRFSAERTGGSVSTLTIQRTQQEDSAVYLCASSLDFTGAQHFGDGTRLSIL.

This chain joins TRBV7-6 and TRBJ2-3, with D possibly matching TRBD2 (5 bases). The length of the CDR3 is 15 residues. Per germline, CDR1 SGHVS and CDR2 FNYEAQ. Trimming left V 4 bases short and J 2 bases short, with 13 bases between. CDR3 protein: CASSSLEGFTDTQYF. The CDR3, as DNA: TGTGCCAGCAGCTCCCTCGAGGGATTCACAGATACGCAGTATTTT. Supplemented by reference TRBV7-6 and TRBJ2-3, the full variable domain reads GAGVSQSPRYKVTKRGQDVALRCDPISGHVSLYWYRQALGQGPEFLTYFNYEAQQDKSGLPNDRFSAERPEGSISTLTIQRTEQRDSAMYRCASSSLEGFTDTQYFGPGTRLTVL.

This chain joins TRBV19 and TRBJ2-1; 11 bases are a match to TRBD2. V shed 6 bases and J 12 bases; nucleotides not matched to a gene: 13. CDR3 length: 15 residues. CDR1 and CDR2 from the germline V gene are LNHDA and SQIVND (reference sequence). CDR3 nucleotides: TGTGCCAGTAGCATACTAGCGGGGGTGGTGCGGGTGCAGTTCTTC. Its protein product is CASSILAGVVRVQFF. Filled out from reference TRBV19 and TRBJ2-1, the complete variable domain reads DGGITQSPKYLFRKEGQNVTLSCEQNLNHDAMYWYRQDPGQGLRLIYYSQIVNDFQKGDIAEGYSVSREKKESFPLTVTSAQKNPTAFYLCASSILAGVVRVQFFGPGTRLTVL.

This clone has just one count. The rearrangement uses TRBV3-1 (or the pseudogene TRBV3-2) and TRBJ2-2, with 8 bases that match TRBD2. CDR3 length: 20 amino acids. The trim removed 0 bases at V and 1 base at J, leaving 13 bases unmatched. CDR1 and CDR2 from the germline V gene are LGHDT and YNNKEL (reference sequence). CDR3 nucleotide sequence: TGTGCCAGCAGCCAAGATCCGGTTTTCGGGCTAGCGGGGAACACCGGGGAGCTGTTTTTT. Protein sequence: CASSQDPVFGLAGNTGELFF.

The J gene is TRBJ1-3, the V gene TRBV12-3 or TRBV12-4; the match to TRBD1 covers 8 bases. The trim removed 6 bases at V and 7 bases at J, leaving 5 bases unmatched. CDR3 length: 13 residues. CDR3 residues: CASSDWTGNTIYF. CDR3 nucleotide sequence: TGTGCCAGCAGCGATTGGACAGGGAACACCATATATTTT.

The chain combines TRBV27 with TRBJ2-7; 9 bases are shared with TRBD1. Per the germline V gene, CDR1 is MNHEY and CDR2 is SMNVEV (reference sequence). J gave up 0 bases and V 5 bases, and 8 bases lay outside the gene matches. The CDR3 loop spans 16 amino acids. The CDR3 region has the DNA TGTGCCAGCAGTCCCCACATGGGACAGGGCTCCTACGAGCAGTACTTC. Its translation: CASSPHMGQGSYEQYF.

This clone was counted a few times. The rearrangement joins TRBV5-1 to TRBJ2-2, with D uncertain. Trimming took off 4 bases at V and 0 bases at J, with 7 bases between the two ends. CDR1 is SGHRS, CDR2 YFSETQ, per germline. The length of the CDR3 is 14 residues. CDR3 nucleotide sequence: TGCGCCAGCAGCCTCCGGTCGAACACCGGGGAGCTGTTTTTT. Protein sequence: CASSLRSNTGELFF.

The V call is TRBV6-6, the J call TRBJ1-3; the D gene is possibly TRBD1 (6 bases). This CDR3 comprises 14 residues. From germline, CDR1 is MNHNY and CDR2 SVGAGI (reference sequence). V was pared by 7 bases and J by 0 bases, with 10 bases between. The CDR3: CASKRTDSGNTIYF. The CDR3 bases are TGTGCCAGCAAGAGGACAGACTCTGGAAACACCATATATTTT.

This clone has more than one count but fewer than ten. The chain joins TRBV7-9 to TRBJ1-6; D remains unclear. Per germline, CDR1 SEHNR and CDR2 FQNEAQ (reference sequence). There are 15 residues in the CDR3. V lost 5 bases, J lost 4 bases, and 12 bases lay in between. CDR3 DNA sequence: TGTGCCAGCAGCCCTCCGGGAGTTTATAATTCACCCCTCCACTTT. This encodes CASSPPGVYNSPLHF.

This chain uses TRBV27 with TRBJ2-7; a possible D gene is TRBD1 (7 bases). The CDR3 covers 15 residues. Germline values: CDR1 MNHEY, CDR2 SMNVEV (reference sequence). The ends were cut back, 4 bases at V and 0 bases at J, with 13 bases in the middle. DNA for the CDR3: TGTGCCAGCAGTTATGCAGGGGGGAGCTCCTACGAGCAGTACTTC. Translating gives CASSYAGGSSYEQYF.

A remark on this clone: The junction shows a germline mismatch at one end, possibly a read error. The gene calls are TRBV24-1 and TRBJ1-1, with D unclear. Looked up from germline, CDR1 is KGHDR and CDR2 is SFDVKD. CDR3 length: 12 residues. The CDR3 loop is CATSDYDGQVAF. CDR3 nucleotides: TGTGCCACCAGTGACTACGACGGCCAGGTTGCCTTT.

The CDR3 region is CASSSQDRDATQYF. The CDR3 region has the DNA TGCGCCAGCAGCTCCCAGGACAGGGACGCTACGCAGTATTTT. The rearrangement uses TRBV5-1 and TRBJ2-3, with TRBD1 identical over 8 bases. Unmatched junction bases numbered 8, after V lost 3 bases and J lost 8 bases. The length of the CDR3 is 14 residues. Germline V gives CDR1 SGHRS, CDR2 YFSETQ.